This TCR beta chain is from a study of control samples from healthy donors and cancer patients. The CDR3 loop spans 17 amino acids. V lost 0 bases and J lost 2, with 15 bases in between. Germline-derived CDR1 and CDR2 are SGHAT and FQNNGV. The method was immunoSEQ multiplex PCR; TCRdb's version includes in-frame clones alone and lacks a portion of them. The sample consists of 95,000 to 130,000 clones, roughly 93% of them appearing once. This clone was recorded only once. The sequenced sample was blood. The chain couples TRBV11-2 to TRBJ2-3; D is possibly TRBD2 (7 bases). The receptor was isolated from a man in his thirties or forties in good health. The CDR3: CASSLDLRGAHTDTQYF. The CDR3 DNA follows: TGTGCCAGCAGCTTAGATCTCCGGGGGGCCCACACAGATACGCAGTATTTT. Together with reference TRBV11-2 and TRBJ2-3, the CDR3 gives the full variable domain: EAGVAQSPRYKIIEKRQSVAFWCNPISGHATLYWYQQILGQGPKLLIQFQNNGVVDDSQLPKDRFSAERLKGVDSTLKIQPAKLEDSAVYLCASSLDLRGAHTDTQYFGPGTRLTVL.